Sequencing of this T cell receptor beta chain was carried out in a study of response to subunit inactivated influenza vaccine. This clonotype turned up a few times. After removal of 2 bases from V and 0 bases from J, the junction contained 6 bases not matched to a gene. Germline V gives CDR1 DFQATT, CDR2 SNEGSKA (reference sequence). The CDR3 extends over 15 amino acids. TCRdb re-derived calls from the RT-PCR reads in MiXCR, one entry per CDR3 protein. The sample lists just under 550,000 distinct CDR3 sequences, around a quarter occurring once. The same sample was also studied in work on T cells expressing NK-cell markers. That report notes: Scientists made TCR beta cDNA using 5'RACE template switching with UMIs.

This specimen consisted of CD4+ T cells sorted from PBMCs, obtained 12 days after vaccination. The chain has TRBV20-1 and TRBJ2-5; 7 positions match TRBD2. The clonotype originates from a man aged 50 to 59 who received an inactivated influenza vaccine. The CDR3 spells CSARMLREYQETQYF. The CDR3, as DNA: TGCAGTGCTAGAATGCTGCGGGAGTACCAAGAGACCCAGTACTTC.